Given below is one T cell receptor beta chain in context. Original data processing: Reference gene primer amplification gave estimated nucleated cell counts. Measured with immunoSEQ multiplex PCR; TCRdb has only the in-frame clones, and not every one. Clonal size and the V and J genes are those of that table, whereas D and trimming came from the DNA. The sample has approximately 270,000 clones, less than 95% seen once; the top ten hold roughly 2.9%. The data stem from a study of blood T cell repertoires in COVID-19. Looking at the study overall: COVID-19 samples collected from the United States, Italy and Spain covered acute and convalescent phases.

The length of the CDR3 is 13 residues. V lost 1 base and J lost 10, with 13 bases in between. Germline loops: CDR1 MNHNS, CDR2 SASEGT. Which cohort a participant joined came from the clinical history participants gave. Those designated as exposed participants met a COVID-19 case within 2 weeks before study entry. The sequence was collected from a man aged 40-49 years who had been exposed to COVID-19. V usage is TRBV6-1 and J usage is TRBJ1-2; a weak D match, TRBD1 (6 bases). Sequencing input: PBMCs or T cells enriched from blood (not recorded which). CDR3 nucleotides: TGTGCCAGCAGTGAAGGTAACAGGGACCCCTACACCTTC. Translating it yields CASSEGNRDPYTF.